Sequencing of this T cell receptor beta chain was carried out in a study of cytomegalovirus exposure and HLA in healthy donors. PCR employed 60 Vbeta and 13 Jbeta primers. The table came from immunoSEQ multiplex PCR; TCRdb's copy has only in-frame clones and leaves some out. The repertoire holds around 180,000 clones, with 85% to 90% as singletons. The study, taken as a whole, reports: Judged likely to be a sequencing artifact was a cluster of highly shared sequence variants.

As to this clone: Its antigen is currently unknown.

Deletions cut 5 bases from V and 7 bases from J, with 22 bases between. The germline V gene has CDR1 MGHDK and CDR2 SYGVNS. The CDR3 contains 16 residues. The sequenced material came from PBMCs. The sequence was obtained from a woman aged 18-29 years in good health and CMV-seronegative. The V gene is TRBV25-1, the J gene TRBJ2-3; D is possibly TRBD1 (6 bases). CDR3 loop: CASSPPGQKPRHTQYF. Written as DNA, the CDR3 is TGTGCCAGCAGTCCCCCGGGACAAAAACCGAGGCATACGCAGTATTTT.